This T cell receptor beta chain was sequenced in a study of control samples from healthy donors and cancer patients. Some clones are missing from TCRdb's copy, which holds only in-frame ones; the method was immunoSEQ multiplex PCR. The repertoire holds some 130,000 clones, with approximately 88% as singletons. Germline V gives CDR1 SGHTS, CDR2 YDEGEE. This CDR3 comprises 14 residues. Trimming shortened V by 2 bases and J by 3 bases, and 9 bases separated the two germline ends. The chain couples TRBV5-8 to TRBJ1-5; D is possibly TRBD1 (6 bases). This clonotype originated in a man between 35 and 55 years old in good health. Sequenced sample: blood. The CDR3 sequence: CASSFGGLNQPQHF. The CDR3 coding sequence is TGTGCCAGCAGCTTTGGGGGGCTCAATCAGCCCCAGCATTTT.